One sample yielded the 29 T cell receptor beta chains listed below, sequenced in a study of regulatory T cells in long-lasting Graves disease (dated by TCRdb to about 2021). Libraries were prepared through multiplex PCR. Sequencing took place on an Illumina HiSeq 4000. CDR3 regions were amplified by Arm-PCR with iRepertoire HTBI primers to construct TCR beta libraries. TCRdb reanalyzed the raw reads on its own, using fastp at Q25 for trimming and MiXCR for clone calling, and kept in-frame beta chains. Rows matching on CDR3 protein sequence are summarized as one entry with the most common DNA and genes. A total of almost 350,000 distinct CDR3 sequences appear in this sample, around a fifth of them only once. Together, the top ten hold approximately 31% of the sample. The sample's time point label is to be understood as: persistent/refractory GD, antithyroid drugs over 5 years with positive TRAb. For both TCR sequencing and RNA sequencing, RNA was extracted from PBMCs using TRIzol.

Sample: peripheral blood mononuclear cells (PBMCs), taken when the disease was refractory, from a patient treated with antithyroid drugs. The receptors originated from a female donor with Graves disease.

About this clonotype: The junction and the germline gene differ at one end; a read error may be behind it. The chain recombines TRBV7-7 with TRBJ2-5, with a weak D call TRBD2 (7 bases). Germline CDR1 and CDR2: SSHAT and FNYEAQ (reference sequence). CDR3 size: 16 residues. CDR3 amino acids: CASSKYGAGAQETQYF. As DNA, the CDR3 is TGTGCTAGCAGCAAATACGGTGCGGGGGCCCAAGAGACCCAGTACTTC.

This clonotype was found many times. The chain carries TRBV18 and TRBJ2-2; D not resolved. Germline CDR1 reads KGHSH; CDR2 reads LQKENI. V was cut by 2 bases and J by 0 bases, with 10 bases left in between. This CDR3 is 16 amino acids long. CDR3 in amino acids: CASSPGVQTNTGELFF. The CDR3 DNA follows: TGTGCCAGCTCACCAGGGGTCCAGACGAACACCGGGGAGCTGTTTTTT.

As regards this clonotype: A much larger clone differs from this one at a single base, so this may be a read error. This chain joins TRBV6-1 and TRBJ1-5, with a possible D match to TRBD1 (6 bases). The germline gives CDR1 MNHNS, CDR2 SASEGT. The CDR3 is made up of 18 amino acids. CDR3 region: CASSALARSYRDDQPRHF. DNA for the CDR3: TGTGCCAGCAGTGCACTTGCGCGGTCGTACAGGGATGATCAGCCCCGGCATTTT.

This clonotype has more than one count but fewer than ten. This chain connects TRBV6-1 to TRBJ1-3; D not certain. Trimming removed 6 bases at V and 0 bases at J, with 9 bases between. The germline V gene encodes CDR1 MNHNS and CDR2 SASEGT. The CDR3 has 14 residues. The CDR3 nucleotides are TGTGCCAGCAGCGTCGTACGCTCTGGAAACACCATATATTTT. Translating gives CASSVVRSGNTIYF.

This clonotype was seen at least ten times. The chain recombines TRBV2 with TRBJ1-2, with D perhaps matching TRBD1 (5 bases). Germline CDR1 reads SNHLY; CDR2 reads FYNNEI. Trimming removed 4 bases from V and 7 bases from J, with 10 bases in between. This CDR3 is 12 amino acids long. The CDR3 DNA is TGTGCCAGCAGTGGTCGCAGGGCTGGCTACACCTTC. Protein product: CASSGRRAGYTF.

This clonotype was seen many times. At one end the junction does not follow the germline gene, possibly because of a read error. The chain recombines TRBV12-3 or TRBV12-4 with TRBJ1-2, with D possibly TRBD1 on 5 matching bases. The CDR3 covers 13 residues. CDR3 nucleotides: TGTGCCAGCAGTTTATCCGGAGGTGGAGGGGTAGCCTTC. This codes for CASSLSGGGGVAF.

To note about this clonotype: With a much larger clone just one base away, this may be a read error. The gene calls are TRBV6-2 or TRBV6-3 and TRBJ2-2; unclear D gene. V was trimmed by 2 bases and J by 4 bases, leaving 5 bases between them. The CDR3 runs to 13 residues. Germline loops: CDR1 MNHEY, CDR2 SVGEGT. In nucleotides, the CDR3 is TGTGCCAGCAGTTACGGGGTCACCGGGGAGCTGTTTTTT. Translation: CASSYGVTGELFF.

The chain joins TRBV6-2 or TRBV6-3 to TRBJ2-7; TRBD2 matches 8 bases. Germline values: CDR1 MNHEY, CDR2 SVGEGT. J gave up 2 bases and V 8 bases, and 14 bases lay outside the gene matches. The CDR3 is 16 residues long. CDR3 residues: CASLQQREYGAYEQYF. The CDR3 DNA reads as TGTGCCAGCTTACAGCAGCGGGAGTATGGGGCCTACGAGCAGTACTTC.

This clonotype was observed a handful of times. This rearrangement joins TRBV4-1 to TRBJ1-6; D not resolved. V lost 0 bases, J lost 1 base, and 13 bases lay in between. CDR3 length: 18 residues. Germline V gene lookup returns CDR1 MGHRA and CDR2 YSYEKL. The CDR3 protein is CASSQEVTEGSYNSPLHF. The CDR3 DNA reads TGCGCCAGCAGCCAAGAAGTAACGGAGGGTTCCTATAATTCACCCCTCCACTTT.

This clonotype was counted ten times or more. This rearrangement joins TRBV6-1 to TRBJ1-2; 7 bases are shared with TRBD1. In germline, CDR1 is MNHNS, CDR2 SASEGT. The CDR3 totals 18 residues. The junction had 22 bases not matched to a gene; V was cut back by 6 bases and J by 6 bases. The CDR3 coding sequence is TGTGCCAGCAGGGGAAATCCGGGACAGTTCAAGCGGGGGCATGGCTACACCTTC. It is translated as CASRGNPGQFKRGHGYTF.

J is TRBJ1-1 and V is TRBV6-5, with D possibly being TRBD1 (5 bases). Trimming left V 6 bases short and J 1 base short, with 9 bases between. Germline CDR1 MNHEY, CDR2 SVGAGI. CDR3 length: 13 amino acids. CDR3 coding DNA: TGTGCCAGCAGATACGGACAGAACACTGAAGCTTTCTTT. This translates into CASRYGQNTEAFF.

J is TRBJ2-7 and V is TRBV19, with 11 bases matching TRBD2. The V and J ends lost 6 bases and 2 bases, in that order; junction bases with no gene match: 6. Germline V gene sequence: CDR1 LNHDA, CDR2 SQIVND (reference sequence). The CDR3 is 15 amino acids. CDR3 protein: CASRTSTSGAYEQYF. The CDR3 DNA reads TGTGCCAGTAGGACATCGACTAGCGGGGCCTACGAGCAGTACTTC.

In this sample, this clonotype turned up a few times. The gene calls are TRBV4-1 and TRBJ1-4, with TRBD1 as a possible D gene (5 bases). Germline V gives CDR1 MGHRA, CDR2 YSYEKL. CDR3 length: 16 amino acids. Trimming cost V 0 bases and J 2 bases, with 10 bases left between them. The CDR3 DNA is TGCGCCAGCAGCCAAGAGGACAAGGGTACTAATGAAAAACTGTTTTTT. Its translation is CASSQEDKGTNEKLFF.

This clonotype was detected only once. The V and J genes are TRBV3-1 and TRBJ2-7; 10 bases agree with TRBD1. Per the germline V gene, CDR1 is LGHDT and CDR2 is YNNKEL (reference sequence). This CDR3 has 17 residues. Trimming cost V 2 bases and J 5 bases; bases outside gene matches: 12. CDR3 DNA: TGTGCCAGCAGCCAAAGTTGGCGGGACAGGGGTTTGAACGAGCAGTACTTC. Protein product: CASSQSWRDRGLNEQYF.

In regard to this clonotype: Given the absence of the conserved phenylalanine or tryptophan at the CDR3 end, a read error is likely. This rearrangement joins TRBV7-2 to TRBJ1-4; perhaps TRBD1 as D (6 bases). Germline V gene data show CDR1 as SGHTA and CDR2 as FQGNSA. This CDR3 is 15 amino acids long. Trimming shortened V by 6 bases and J by 0 bases, and 11 bases separated the two germline ends. CDR3: CASRYTGTTNEKLFL. Here the CDR3 DNA reads TGTGCCAGCAGATATACAGGGACAACTAATGAAAAACTGTTTCTT.

The chain carries TRBV7-2 and TRBJ2-3; 9 nucleotides match TRBD2. The CDR3 has 12 amino acids. Trimming took 3 bases from V and 10 from J; bases not matched to a gene: 2. CDR1 is SGHTA and CDR2 is FQGNSA in the germline V gene. CDR3 protein: CASSFLAGPQYF. The CDR3 DNA follows: TGTGCCAGCAGCTTTCTAGCGGGGCCGCAGTATTTT. Full variable domain (remainder filled in from reference TRBV7-2 and TRBJ2-3): GAGVSQSPSNKVTEKGKDVELRCDPISGHTALYWYRQSLGQGLEFLIYFQGNSAPDKSGLPSDRFSAERTGGSVSTLTIQRTQQEDSAVYLCASSFLAGPQYFGPGTRLTVL.

This clonotype has at least ten counts. The CDR3 coding sequence is TGTGCCAGCAGCCGAGGACTAGCGGGAGGAGAGACCCAGTACTTC. It is translated as CASSRGLAGGETQYF. The chain recombines TRBV27 with TRBJ2-5, with TRBD2 matching 14 bases. Germline values: CDR1 MNHEY, CDR2 SMNVEV (reference sequence). J lost 4 bases, V lost 6 bases, and 4 bases had no gene match. CDR3 length: 15 amino acids.

The chain employs TRBV7-8 and TRBJ2-1, with D perhaps TRBD2 (6 bases). V was clipped by 5 bases and J by 5 bases, with 19 bases between them. The CDR3 loop spans 16 amino acids. CDR1 is SGHVS, CDR2 FQNEAQ, per germline. The CDR3 sequence: CASSASRLARNNEQFF. The CDR3 coding sequence is TGTGCCAGCAGCGCCTCCCGGCTAGCGAGAAACAATGAGCAGTTCTTC.

The chain has TRBV7-9 and TRBJ2-1, with 7 bases lining up with TRBD1. The CDR3 spans 15 residues. V trimming: 2 bases; J trimming: 1 base; junction bases outside the gene matches: 2. Germline CDR1 and CDR2: SEHNR and FQNEAQ (reference sequence). As DNA, the CDR3 is TGTGCCAGCAGCTTAATACAGGGGTCCTACAATGAGCAGTTCTTC. Translating it yields CASSLIQGSYNEQFF.

This clonotype was observed a handful of times. The chain has TRBV10-3 and TRBJ2-7; 8 bases line up with TRBD1. Per germline, CDR1 ENHRY and CDR2 SYGVKD. CDR3 length: 14 residues. Germline trimming cut 6 bases from V and 4 bases from J; bases unmatched to any gene: 8. CDR3 DNA: TGTGCCATCAGCCCCCCGGGACAGGTATACGAGCAGTACTTC. As protein: CAISPPGQVYEQYF.

This clonotype has a handful of counts. This chain connects TRBV30 to TRBJ2-6; D may be TRBD1 or TRBD2 (5 bases each). From germline, CDR1 is GTSNPN and CDR2 SVGIG (reference sequence). Trimming took 4 bases from V and 2 from J, leaving 9 bases between them. The CDR3 consists of 14 residues. CDR3 DNA sequence: TGTGCCTGGACGAGAGGGGCTGGGGCCAACGTCCTGACTTTC. This sequence encodes CAWTRGAGANVLTF.

The chain links TRBV27 to TRBJ1-2, with 10 bases lining up with TRBD1. CDR3 length: 14 residues. The germline gives CDR1 MNHEY, CDR2 SMNVEV (reference sequence). With 5 bases clipped from V and 7 bases from J, the junction kept 7 bases outside the gene matches. The chain's CDR3 is CASSPAGQGCGYTF. In DNA form, the CDR3 reads TGTGCCAGCAGTCCCGCGGGACAGGGGTGTGGCTACACCTTC.

This clonotype was seen many times. This chain joins TRBV20-1 and TRBJ1-2, with D perhaps TRBD1 (6 bases). This CDR3 spans 15 amino acids. Trimming stripped 5 bases from V and 7 bases from J, with 23 bases between. Germline V lookup: CDR1 DFQATT, CDR2 SNEGSKA (reference sequence). CDR3 DNA sequence: TGCAGTGCTCCTAGTATGGAACAGGGCGAATTTGGCTACACCTTC. Amino acids: CSAPSMEQGEFGYTF.

This clonotype was seen ten or more times. The chain links TRBV11-2 to TRBJ2-7, with 10 nucleotides matching TRBD2. Trimming cost V 0 bases and J 6 bases; bases outside gene matches: 8. Germline CDR1 reads SGHAT; CDR2 reads FQNNGV. The CDR3 covers 16 residues. The CDR3 DNA follows: TGTGCCAGCAGCTTAGAGTATCGGCTAGCGGGAGTCGAGCAGTACTTC. It yields the protein CASSLEYRLAGVEQYF.

About this clonotype: A much larger clone sits a single nucleotide away, making a read error possible. This chain links TRBV6-2 or TRBV6-3 with TRBJ2-7; TRBD2 agrees at 8 bases. V was clipped by 8 bases and J by 2 bases; unmatched bases: 11. The CDR3 sequence is 15 residues long. CDR1 and CDR2 from the germline V gene are MNHEY and SVGEGT. CDR3 DNA sequence: TGTGCCAGCCGTGCCGGGACTAGGGGACCCTACGAGCAGTACTTC. It codes for CASRAGTRGPYEQYF.

In its sample, this clonotype was seen many times. V is TRBV12-3 or TRBV12-4 and J is TRBJ2-7; 8 bases match TRBD1. J lost 6 bases, V lost 6 bases, and 13 bases had no gene match. The CDR3 is 15 amino acids. CDR3 residues: CASSQGAAGPREQYF. CDR3 nucleotide sequence: TGTGCCAGCAGCCAGGGGGCGGCAGGACCGCGCGAGCAGTACTTC.

The gene calls are TRBV19 and TRBJ2-5; tentatively, D is TRBD2 (5 bases). The CDR3 is made up of 15 amino acids. Germline V lookup: CDR1 LNHDA, CDR2 SQIVND (reference sequence). Between the trimmed V and J ends, which lost 5 bases and 5 bases, there was a span of 18 bases. The CDR3 DNA reads TGTGCCAGTAGTCCTCGGGGAGCGACGGGGGAGACCCAGTACTTC. Residues: CASSPRGATGETQYF.

This clonotype was observed a few times. J is TRBJ1-5 and V is TRBV6-1, with 7 bases fitting TRBD1. This CDR3 has 14 residues. J gave up 5 bases and V 5 bases, and 6 bases lay outside the gene matches. Germline loops: CDR1 MNHNS, CDR2 SASEGT. The DNA of the CDR3 is TGTGCCAGCAGTAATCGACAGGGCTATCAGCCCCAGCATTTT. This sequence encodes CASSNRQGYQPQHF.

About this clonotype: A much larger clone lies a single base off, so this may be a read error. The CDR3 sequence: CASSTDKDTEAFF. The CDR3 DNA reads as TGTGCCAGCAGTACCGACAAGGACACTGAAGCTTTCTTT. The genes are TRBV6-1 and TRBJ1-1, with D uncertain. The germline V and J ends were trimmed by 5 bases and 3 bases, with 10 bases remaining between them. From germline, CDR1 is MNHNS and CDR2 SASEGT. The CDR3 runs 13 residues.